Included here is one T cell receptor beta chain sequence, with context. These data belong to a study of blood T cell repertoires in COVID-19. Clones were sequenced by immunoSEQ multiplex PCR, and TCRdb holds only the in-frame ones, with some missing. The sample lists about 270,000 clones; about 90% were seen once. The V and J ends lost 6 bases and 1 base, in that order; junction bases with no gene match: 4. The CDR3 runs 14 residues. CDR1 and CDR2 from the germline V gene are WSHSY and SAAADI. The source is a woman aged 55-69 years who had recovered from COVID-19. The chain joins TRBV10-2 to TRBJ2-7, with TRBD2 identical over 9 bases. The material sequenced was PBMCs or T cells enriched from blood (not recorded which). DNA for the CDR3: TGCGCCAGCAGGGGGCTAGCGGGATCCTACGAGCAGTACTTC. Translated: CASRGLAGSYEQYF.